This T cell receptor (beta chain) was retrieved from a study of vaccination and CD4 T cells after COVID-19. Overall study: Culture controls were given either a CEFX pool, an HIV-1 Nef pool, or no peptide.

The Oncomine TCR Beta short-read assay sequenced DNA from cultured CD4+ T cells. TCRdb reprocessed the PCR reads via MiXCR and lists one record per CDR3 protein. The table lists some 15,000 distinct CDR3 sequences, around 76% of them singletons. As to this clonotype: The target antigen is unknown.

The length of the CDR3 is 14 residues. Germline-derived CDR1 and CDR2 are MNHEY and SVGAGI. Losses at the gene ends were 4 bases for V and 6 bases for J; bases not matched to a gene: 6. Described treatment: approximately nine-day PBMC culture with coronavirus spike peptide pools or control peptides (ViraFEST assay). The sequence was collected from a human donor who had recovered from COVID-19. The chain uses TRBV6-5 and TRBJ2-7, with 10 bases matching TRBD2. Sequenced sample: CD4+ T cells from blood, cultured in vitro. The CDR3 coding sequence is TGTGCCAGCAGTTGGGAACTAGCGGGGCGCGAGCAGTACTTC. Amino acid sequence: CASSWELAGREQYF.